Following are 3 T cell receptor beta chains from one sample sequenced in a study of T cell responses to AZD1222 COVID-19 vaccine. Sequencing used immunoSEQ multiplex PCR; TCRdb keeps in-frame clones, though not all of them. In the table there are more than 150,000 clones, 92% of which are singletons. The material was peripheral blood, obtained 28 days after the second AZD1222 dose. These receptors all come from an adult who received the AZD1222 COVID-19 vaccine.

V gene TRBV7-8 combines with J gene TRBJ1-1, with a tentative D call TRBD1 (5 bases). CDR3 length: 14 residues. The germline CDR1 and CDR2 sequences are SGHVS and FQNEAQ. Trimming took 1 base from V and 4 from J, leaving 10 bases between them. DNA of the CDR3: TGTGCCAGCAGCTTAGGATACGGGGGCACTGAAGCTTTCTTT. Protein: CASSLGYGGTEAFF.

The V and J genes are TRBV6-5 and TRBJ2-7; TRBD1 agrees at 7 bases. Looked up from germline, CDR1 is MNHEY and CDR2 is SVGAGI. V lost 4 bases and J lost 7; bases outside the gene matches: 10. This CDR3 region has 14 residues. Written as DNA, the CDR3 is TGTGCCAGCAGTTTGGGACAGCCCGATCGGGAGCAGTACTTC. Encoded protein: CASSLGQPDREQYF.

J is TRBJ2-7 and V is TRBV9; 10 bases are shared with TRBD1. Germline trimming cut 4 bases from V and 0 bases from J; bases unmatched to any gene: 16. Germline V gene data show CDR1 as SGDLS and CDR2 as YYNGEE. The CDR3 extends over 19 amino acids. The CDR3 region is CASSPGAGTGVGYSYEQYF. The CDR3 region has the DNA TGTGCCAGCAGCCCGGGGGCCGGGACAGGGGTAGGTTACTCCTACGAGCAGTACTTC.